This T cell receptor beta chain was identified in a study of blood T cell repertoires in COVID-19. Study in general: In each case, the material was cDNA or gDNA derived from T cells, B-cell-depleted T cells, or PBMCs.

The repertoire was sequenced with immunoSEQ multiplex PCR; TCRdb's copy has only in-frame clones and lacks some. The repertoire holds roughly 110,000 clones, 84% seen once, with 4% to 5.5% in the top ten. The source material was peripheral blood. The origin of this receptor is a human donor in a cohort sampled during active COVID-19.

The CDR3 reads CASSPLASGTSAYNEQFF. The CDR3 region has the DNA TGTGCCAGCTCACCACTCGCTTCCGGGACTAGCGCATACAATGAGCAGTTCTTC. The chain employs TRBV18 and TRBJ2-1, with 10 nucleotides matching TRBD2. V lost 1 base to trimming and J lost 4 bases; unmatched junction nucleotides: 10. The CDR3 is made up of 18 amino acids. The germline gives CDR1 KGHSH, CDR2 LQKENI.